This entry concerns a single TCR beta chain. This sample is part of a study of blood T cell repertoires in COVID-19. Overall study: Acute and convalescent COVID-19 samples came from the United States, Italy and Spain. PBMCs, B-cell-depleted T cells, or T cells were the source of the cDNA or gDNA that made up the material.

Germline V gene lookup returns CDR1 MGHDK and CDR2 SYGVNS. V lost 1 base and J lost 0, with 13 bases in between. There are 17 residues in the CDR3. In the original processing: Amplified reference gene primers provided the basis for estimating nucleated cell counts. Here immunoSEQ multiplex PCR was the method, and the copy in TCRdb shows in-frame clones only, minus some. V, J and clone size derive from that table, while D and trimming were established from the DNA sequence. The sample holds roughly 63,000 clones, 75% to 90% seen once. The chain recombines TRBV25-1 with TRBJ1-3; D is unresolved. Sequences were obtained from peripheral blood. The receptor was derived from a man in his sixties with acute or convalescent COVID-19. CDR3 in DNA: TGTGCCAGCAGTGAATCTGTCATGGGAGGCTCTGGAAACACCATATATTTT. Encoded protein: CASSESVMGGSGNTIYF.